Included here is one T cell receptor (beta chain) sequence, with context. As yet, its antigen is unknown. It was with 60 Vbeta and 13 Jbeta primers that the PCR ran. TCRdb's copy holds only in-frame clones and misses some; the assay was immunoSEQ multiplex PCR. The table shows around 230,000 clones, with around 80% occurring only once. The record originates from a study of cytomegalovirus exposure and HLA in healthy donors. The wider study: Of several hundred genotyped donors, 65% to 85% clustered with self-reported Caucasian donors.

Trimming shortened V by 9 bases and J by 2 bases, and 12 bases separated the two germline ends. Germline V gene lookup returns CDR1 LNHDA and CDR2 SQIVND (reference sequence). The CDR3 runs 13 residues. Study-wide results and caveats: Researchers counted around 170 TCR beta chains as cytomegalovirus-associated.

Material for sequencing was PBMCs. The sequence derives from a middle-aged man in good health and CMV-seropositive. This rearrangement joins TRBV19 to TRBJ2-3, with a weak D call TRBD2 (5 bases). CDR3 amino acids: CASLEGPTDTQYF. In DNA, the CDR3 is TGTGCCAGCCTTGAGGGTCCCACAGATACGCAGTATTTT.